What follows are 21 T cell receptor beta chains derived from one specimen sequenced in a study of tumor-infiltrating lymphocytes in primary liver carcinoma. Researchers generated TCR beta cDNA from roughly 510 ng of total RNA, relying on a constant-region primer. Three nested multiplex PCR rounds of slightly modified ARM-PCR generated TCR beta libraries. A C-beta reverse primer and TRBV1-TRBV30 forward primers served in each of the first two PCR rounds, at about 10 cycles apiece. TCRdb reanalysed the multiplex PCR reads using MiXCR and keeps one entry per CDR3 protein. The sample holds approximately 73,000 distinct CDR3 sequences, about 64% seen once. Extraction of RNA together with DNA used about 18-31 mg of unsorted bulk tissue. Sequencing used liver tumor tissue from sampling region 4. The subset: tumor region T4, right-lateral pole. All receptors come from a woman aged 55-75 years with primary liver carcinoma and hepatitis B virus infection.

This clonotype has a handful of counts. A much larger clone differs from this one at a single base, so this may be a read error. The gene calls are TRBV7-8 and TRBJ1-5; D is possibly TRBD1 (5 bases). Germline lookup yields CDR1 SGHVS and CDR2 FQNEAQ. This CDR3 is 15 amino acids long. The CDR3, as DNA: TGTGTCAGCAGCTTAGTCGGGGGTGGCAATCAGCCCCAGCATTTT. Translated, it gives CVSSLVGGGNQPQHF.

This clonotype appeared many times. The chain uses TRBV28 and TRBJ1-2, with D tentatively TRBD1 (5 bases). The CDR3 has 17 amino acids. Trimming took off 6 bases at V and 0 bases at J, with 20 bases between the two ends. Germline CDR1 MDHEN, CDR2 SYDVKM. CDR3 DNA sequence: TGTGCCAGCAGCCCCGTGGGACGGAACCTTCCTAACTATGGCTACACCTTC. This gives the protein CASSPVGRNLPNYGYTF.

In regard to this clonotype: A junction end diverges from the germline sequence, so it may reflect a read error. The chain combines TRBV11-1 with TRBJ2-5; D is ambiguous. The germline V gene encodes CDR1 SGHAT and CDR2 FQDESV (reference sequence). CDR3 length: 13 residues. The CDR3 DNA reads TGTGCCAGCAGCCTAAAGTACCAAGAGACCCGGTACTTC. Its protein is CASSLKYQETRYF.

Comments on this clonotype: The conserved phenylalanine or tryptophan is not found at the CDR3 terminus, so this likely reflects a read error. The chain has TRBV12-3 or TRBV12-4 and TRBJ2-6; D unresolved. The CDR3 length is 13 residues. CDR3 bases: TGTGCCAACAGTTTTCAACGAATCAACGTCCTGACTTTA. Protein sequence: CANSFQRINVLTL.

Worth noting for this clonotype: One junction end does not reproduce the germline sequence, and a read error may be involved. The chain recombines TRBV6-5 with TRBJ2-7, with D unresolved. The germline V gene encodes CDR1 MNHEY and CDR2 SVGAGI. The CDR3 covers 15 residues. CDR3 region: CANSYSAHDYHEQYF. CDR3 sequence (DNA): TGTGCCAACAGTTACTCGGCCCACGATTACCACGAGCAGTACTTC.

About this clonotype: This sequence may be a read error, since a much larger clone differs from it by one base. The chain links TRBV6-6 to TRBJ2-7, with 7 bases aligning to TRBD2. J lost 4 bases, V lost 2 bases, and 5 bases had no gene match. CDR3 length: 14 residues. Per the germline V gene, CDR1 is MNHNY and CDR2 is SVGAGI (reference sequence). The CDR3 here is CASSYGGGVYEQYF. The CDR3 nucleotides read TGTGCCAGCAGTTACGGGGGGGGGGTTTACGAGCAGTACTTC.

Concerning this clonotype: A read error may produce the germline difference seen at one junction end. The chain uses TRBV6-5 and TRBJ2-1; 14 bases are a match to TRBD2. This CDR3 has 16 amino acids. Germline lookup yields CDR1 MNHEY and CDR2 SVGAGI. For the CDR3, the DNA is TGTGCCAGCAGTTACTCGACTAGCGGGAGGGCCAATGAGCAGTCATTC. Translated, it gives CASSYSTSGRANEQSF.

The chain uses TRBV7-9 and TRBJ2-7; no reliable D call. The CDR3 is made up of 11 amino acids. The ends were cut back, 4 bases at V and 5 bases at J, with 6 bases in the middle. The V gene's germline CDR1 is SEHNR and CDR2 FQNEAQ (reference sequence). The CDR3 protein is CASSSIHEQYF. The CDR3 bases are TGTGCCAGCAGCTCCATCCACGAGCAGTACTTC. The variable domain in full, completed from reference TRBV7-9 and TRBJ2-7, reads DTGVSQNPRHKITKRGQNVTFRCDPISEHNRLYWYRQTLGQGPEFLTYFQNEAQLEKSRLLSDRFSAERPKGSFSTLEIQRTEQGDSAMYLCASSSIHEQYFGPGTRLTVT.

The rearrangement joins TRBV12-5 to TRBJ2-7; 8 nucleotides line up with TRBD1. This CDR3 spans 13 amino acids. The V gene's germline CDR1 is LGHNT and CDR2 FRNRAP. CDR3 nucleotide sequence: TGTGCAAATGGTTTTGACAGGGGTTACGAGCAGTACTTC. It codes for CANGFDRGYEQYF.

V usage is TRBV12-3 or TRBV12-4 and J usage is TRBJ2-7, with TRBD2 identical over 11 bases. Unmatched junction bases numbered 7, after V lost 4 bases and J lost 2 bases. The CDR3 runs to 16 residues. CDR3 protein: CASSCGTSGSPYEQYF. The DNA of the CDR3 is TGTGCCAGCAGTTGTGGCACTAGCGGGAGTCCCTACGAGCAGTACTTC.

This clonotype showed up just once. Germline is not matched at one junction end, which may reflect a read error. The J gene is TRBJ2-7, the V gene TRBV18; 10 bases are a match to TRBD1. Per the germline V gene, CDR1 is KGHSH and CDR2 is LQKENI. The CDR3 is 16 amino acids. The CDR3 here is CASTPRSGTGDNEQYF. In nucleotides, the CDR3 is TGTGCCAGCACACCTCGTTCGGGGACAGGGGACAACGAGCAGTACTTC.

This clonotype was detected once. Compared with germline, one end of the junction differs, possibly owing to a read error. The chain recombines TRBV7-8 with TRBJ1-3, with D hard to call. CDR3 length equals 14 residues. CDR1 and CDR2 (germline): SGHVS, FQNEAQ. The CDR3 nucleotides read TGTACCAGCAGTTCTCCAGTCTCTGGAAACACCATATATTTT. This translates into CTSSSPVSGNTIYF.

Worth noting for this clonotype: An end of the junction does not agree with germline; a read error may underlie this. This chain joins TRBV6-4 and TRBJ2-1, with TRBD1 matching 7 bases. This CDR3 spans 15 amino acids. Germline V gives CDR1 MRHNA, CDR2 SNTAGT. CDR3 loop: CASSSSSGGSNDQFF. The CDR3 DNA follows: TGTGCCAGTAGTTCCAGCTCAGGGGGTTCCAATGACCAGTTCTTC.

Many counts were recorded for this clonotype. V gene TRBV10-3 combines with J gene TRBJ2-3; D gene uncertain. The CDR3 runs to 14 residues. V was clipped by 4 bases and J by 1 base, with 9 bases between them. Germline-derived CDR1 and CDR2 are ENHRY and SYGVKD. The CDR3 DNA reads as TGTGCCATCAGTGGCCAGGCTGGCACAGATACGCAGTATTTT. Translation gives CAISGQAGTDTQYF.

In this sample, this clonotype turned up many times. The chain recombines TRBV7-9 with TRBJ1-2; possibly TRBD1 for D (6 bases). CDR3 length: 13 amino acids. Trimming took off 1 base at V and 8 bases at J, with 11 bases between the two ends. Germline CDR1 is SEHNR and CDR2 is FQNEAQ (reference sequence). The CDR3 region is CASSLDTGRGYTF. In DNA, the CDR3 is TGTGCCAGCAGCTTAGATACAGGGAGAGGCTACACCTTC.

In its sample, this clonotype was seen a few times. A much bigger clone sits one base away, suggesting this may be a read error. The chain is built from TRBV20-1 and TRBJ2-7, with D perhaps matching TRBD2 (6 bases). V gave up 7 bases and J gave up 3 bases, with 16 bases separating them. Germline V lookup: CDR1 DFQATT, CDR2 SNEGSKA (reference sequence). There are 13 residues in the CDR3. CDR3 loop: CSVNRDGGYEQYF. CDR3 nucleotides: TGCAGTGTTAACCGGGACGGGGGCTACGAGCAGTACTTC.

This clonotype was seen just once. The rearrangement links TRBV6-5 to TRBJ2-3; 8 positions match TRBD2. Trimming at V came to 9 bases and at J to 10 bases, leaving 15 bases not matched to a gene. Germline V gives CDR1 MNHEY, CDR2 SVGAGI. The CDR3 length is 14 residues. The CDR3 region is CARSPGLGGNAQYF. In nucleotides, the CDR3 is TGTGCCAGGAGCCCGGGACTAGGGGGTAATGCGCAGTATTTT.

As regards this clonotype: Relative to the germline gene, one junction end is altered; a read error may explain this. This chain links TRBV6-2 or TRBV6-3 with TRBJ2-3; D is unclear. The germline CDR1 and CDR2 sequences are MNHEY and SVGEGT. The CDR3 totals 15 residues. CDR3 coding DNA: TGTACCAGCAGTTACCCCTTAGAGAGGACAGATACGCAGTATTTT. As protein: CTSSYPLERTDTQYF.

The sample holds a few counts of this clonotype. The chain joins TRBV28 to TRBJ2-7, with D hard to call. CDR1 is MDHEN and CDR2 is SYDVKM in the germline V gene. The V and J ends lost 4 bases and 7 bases respectively, with 17 bases between them. The CDR3 has 14 residues. CDR3 DNA sequence: TGTGCCAGCAGTTCGACAATGCCCCTCGGGGAGCAGTACTTC. Its protein is CASSSTMPLGEQYF.

In the case of this clonotype: An end of the junction differs from the germline gene, which may be a read error. The chain combines TRBV5-5 with TRBJ2-5; TRBD2 is a possible D gene (5 bases). CDR3 length: 15 amino acids. Per the germline V gene, CDR1 is SGHKS and CDR2 is YYEKEE (reference sequence). The CDR3 loop reads CTSSFGLMDQETQHF. The CDR3 nucleotides read TGTACCAGCAGCTTTGGACTCATGGACCAAGAGACCCAGCACTTC.

The rearrangement uses TRBV6-2 or TRBV6-3 and TRBJ2-5, with 9 nucleotides matching TRBD2. Germline V gene lookup returns CDR1 MNHEY and CDR2 SVGEGT. V shed 5 bases, J shed 10 bases, and the junction held 20 bases outside the gene matches. The CDR3 contains 17 residues. Here the CDR3 reads CASSHLSIAGARKIQYF. The DNA for the CDR3 is TGTGCCAGCAGTCACCTCTCTATAGCGGGAGCACGAAAGATCCAGTACTTC.